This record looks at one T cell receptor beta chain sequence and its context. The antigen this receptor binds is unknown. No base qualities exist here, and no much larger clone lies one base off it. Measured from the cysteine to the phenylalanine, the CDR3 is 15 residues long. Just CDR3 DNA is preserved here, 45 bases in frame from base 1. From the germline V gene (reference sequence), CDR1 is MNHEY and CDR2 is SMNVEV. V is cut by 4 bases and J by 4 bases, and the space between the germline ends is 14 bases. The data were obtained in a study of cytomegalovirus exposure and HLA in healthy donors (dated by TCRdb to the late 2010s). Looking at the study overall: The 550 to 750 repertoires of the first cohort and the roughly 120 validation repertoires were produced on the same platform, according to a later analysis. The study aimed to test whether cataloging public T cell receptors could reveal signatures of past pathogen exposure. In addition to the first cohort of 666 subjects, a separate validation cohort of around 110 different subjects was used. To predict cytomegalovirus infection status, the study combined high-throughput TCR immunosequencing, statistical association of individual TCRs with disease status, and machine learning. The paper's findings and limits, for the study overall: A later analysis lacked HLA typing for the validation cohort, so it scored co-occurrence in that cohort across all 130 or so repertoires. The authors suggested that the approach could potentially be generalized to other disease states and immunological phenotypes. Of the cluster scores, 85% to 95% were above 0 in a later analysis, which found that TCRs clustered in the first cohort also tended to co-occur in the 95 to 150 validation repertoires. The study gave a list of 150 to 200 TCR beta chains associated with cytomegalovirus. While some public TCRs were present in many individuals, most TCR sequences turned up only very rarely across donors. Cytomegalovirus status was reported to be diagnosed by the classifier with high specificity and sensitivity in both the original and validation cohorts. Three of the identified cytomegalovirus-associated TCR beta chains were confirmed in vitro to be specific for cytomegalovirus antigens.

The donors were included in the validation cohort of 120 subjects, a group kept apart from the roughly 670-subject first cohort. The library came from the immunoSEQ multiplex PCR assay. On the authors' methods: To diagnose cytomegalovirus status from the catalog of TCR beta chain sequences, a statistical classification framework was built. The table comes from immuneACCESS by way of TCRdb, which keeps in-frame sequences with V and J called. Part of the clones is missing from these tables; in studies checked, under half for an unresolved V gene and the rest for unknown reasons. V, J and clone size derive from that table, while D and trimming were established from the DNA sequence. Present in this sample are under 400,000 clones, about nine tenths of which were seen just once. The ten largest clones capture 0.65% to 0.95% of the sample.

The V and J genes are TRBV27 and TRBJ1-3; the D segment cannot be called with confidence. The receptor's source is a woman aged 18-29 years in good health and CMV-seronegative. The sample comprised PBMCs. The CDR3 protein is CASSSTPGGGNTIYF. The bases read TGTGCCAGCAGTTCCACCCCCGGAGGGGGAAACACCATATATTTT.